Sequencing of this T cell receptor beta chain was carried out in a study of pediatric ulcerative colitis. The sample holds one count of this clone. Assay: immunoSEQ multiplex PCR; the TCRdb copy retains only in-frame clones and omits some. The sample comprises 55,000 to 80,000 clones, more than 60% of which are singletons, and 5% to 5.5% rests with the top ten. V lost 0 bases and J lost 0; bases outside the gene matches: 5. The CDR3 is 17 residues long. The V gene's germline CDR1 is LGHNA and CDR2 YNFKEQ. Sequencing input: blood. V usage is TRBV4-2 and J usage is TRBJ2-1; 7 bases map to TRBD2. The TCR was taken from a boy aged 5-17 years with moderate ulcerative colitis. CDR3 protein: CASSQDIRGSSYNEQFF. In DNA, the CDR3 is TGTGCCAGCAGCCAAGATATTCGCGGGAGCTCCTACAATGAGCAGTTCTTC.